A selection of T cell receptor beta chains follows, all from one sample in a study of beta chain features in type 1 diabetes. Generated by immunoSEQ multiplex PCR, the TCRdb table keeps only in-frame clones and is missing some. The profile shows around 710,000 clones, around 12% of them singletons. The sequencing sample was made of naive CD4+ T cells from blood. These TCRs come from a man aged 30 to 39 with type 1 diabetes. Each CDR3 is given with its conserved first and last residue. D genes are given only for firm matches. Only part of the rows carry a size: once, few, many, or a class if the clone is expanded.

J: TRBJ2-2; D: TRBD1; size: .; V: TRBV14; CDR3: CASSRVTGVTGELFF; DNA: TGTGCCAGCAGCCGAGTGACAGGGGTCACCGGGGAGCTGTTTTTT
J: TRBJ1-1; D: .; size: .; V: TRBV5-1; CDR3: CASSEQADTEAFF; DNA: TGCGCCAGCAGCGAACAGGCGGACACTGAAGCTTTCTTT
J: TRBJ2-1; D: .; size: few; V: TRBV18; CDR3: CASSPRSGLDGEQFF; DNA: TGTGCCAGCTCACCACGGTCCGGGCTGGACGGTGAGCAGTTCTTC
J: TRBJ1-5; D: .; size: .; V: TRBV7-2; CDR3: CASSLKGWEPQHF; DNA: TGTGCCAGCAGCTTAAAGGGTTGGGAGCCCCAGCATTTT
J: TRBJ1-4; D: .; size: once; V: TRBV5-1; CDR3: CASSPAARGTNEKLFF; DNA: TGCGCCAGCAGCCCGGCCGCGAGGGGAACTAATGAAAAACTGTTTTTT
J: TRBJ1-1; D: .; size: many; V: TRBV7-2; CDR3: CASSLGAAEAFF; DNA: TGTGCCAGCAGCCTCGGGGCTGCTGAAGCTTTCTTT
J: TRBJ2-1; D: .; size: .; V: TRBV5-6; CDR3: CASSLGRQAIYNEQFF; DNA: TGTGCCAGCAGCTTAGGCAGACAGGCCATCTACAATGAGCAGTTCTTC
J: TRBJ2-1; D: .; size: few; V: TRBV9; CDR3: CASSVIGRYSYNEQFF; DNA: TGTGCCAGCAGCGTAATCGGGCGGTACTCCTACAATGAGCAGTTCTTC
J: TRBJ1-6; D: .; size: .; V: TRBV5-1; CDR3: CASSLDTGSAYNSPLHF; DNA: TGCGCCAGCAGCTTGGATACAGGGAGCGCCTATAATTCACCCCTCCACTTT
J: TRBJ2-1; D: .; size: .; V: TRBV7-9; CDR3: CASSYGVYNEQFF; DNA: TGTGCCAGCAGCTACGGAGTATACAATGAGCAGTTCTTC
J: TRBJ2-7; D: .; size: .; V: TRBV18; CDR3: CASSPQSYEQYF; DNA: TGTGCCAGCTCACCACAATCCTACGAGCAGTACTTC
J: TRBJ2-6; D: .; size: few; V: TRBV7-9; CDR3: CASTRPGLIISGANVLTF; DNA: TGTGCCAGCACCCGCCCGGGACTCATTATCTCTGGGGCCAACGTCCTGACTTTC
J: TRBJ1-1; D: .; size: .; V: TRBV29-1; CDR3: CSVPSGTQENTEAFF; DNA: TGCAGCGTTCCATCCGGGACCCAGGAGAACACTGAAGCTTTCTTT
J: TRBJ1-2; D: .; size: few; V: TRBV18; CDR3: CASSTTAGLGYGYTF; DNA: TGTGCCAGCTCTACCACCGCAGGGTTGGGCTATGGCTACACCTTC
J: TRBJ1-1; D: .; size: few; V: TRBV18; CDR3: CASSPLEGWTEAFF; DNA: TGTGCCAGCTCACCACTGGAGGGATGGACTGAAGCTTTCTTT
J: TRBJ2-5; D: TRBD2; size: .; V: TRBV7-9; CDR3: CASSLASGGSPWGETQYF; DNA: TGTGCCAGCAGCTTAGCTAGCGGGGGATCTCCATGGGGAGAGACCCAGTACTTC
J: TRBJ1-1; D: .; size: .; V: TRBV25-1; CDR3: CASSVTGLNTEAFF; DNA: TGTGCCAGCAGTGTTACAGGTCTGAACACTGAAGCTTTCTTT
J: TRBJ2-5; D: TRBD2; size: few; V: TRBV11-2; CDR3: CASSLESGGLLSSQETQYF; DNA: TGTGCCAGCAGCTTAGAGAGCGGGGGCCTTCTCTCATCCCAAGAGACCCAGTACTTC
J: TRBJ1-1; D: .; size: few; V: TRBV9; CDR3: CASSVEQAPTEAFF; DNA: TGTGCCAGCAGCGTAGAACAGGCACCCACTGAAGCTTTCTTT
J: TRBJ1-5; D: .; size: .; V: TRBV28; CDR3: CASTEMGFQPQHF; DNA: TGTGCCAGCACCGAAATGGGGTTTCAGCCCCAGCATTTT
J: TRBJ2-7; D: TRBD1; size: .; V: TRBV7-3; CDR3: CASSLSGTGGYEQYF; DNA: TGTGCCAGCAGCTTATCCGGGACAGGAGGCTACGAGCAGTACTTC
J: TRBJ1-4; D: TRBD1; size: .; V: TRBV30; CDR3: CAWTSGPGGNEKLFF; DNA: TGTGCCTGGACCTCCGGGCCAGGGGGTAATGAAAAACTGTTTTTT
J: TRBJ1-6; D: .; size: .; V: TRBV30; CDR3: CAWGGEFNSPLHF; DNA: TGTGCCTGGGGAGGGGAATTCAATTCACCCCTCCACTTT
J: TRBJ2-3; D: TRBD2; size: .; V: TRBV10-3; CDR3: CATESGVGTDTQYF; DNA: TGTGCCACTGAAAGCGGGGTTGGAACAGATACGCAGTATTTT
J: TRBJ2-3; D: .; size: .; V: TRBV7-2; CDR3: CASSRDTGSTDTQYF; DNA: TGTGCCAGCAGCCGTGACACAGGTAGCACAGATACGCAGTATTTT
J: TRBJ2-3; D: .; size: few; V: TRBV18; CDR3: CASSPAADTQYF; DNA: TGTGCCAGCTCACCAGCGGCAGATACGCAGTATTTT
J: TRBJ2-2; D: .; size: .; V: TRBV7-2; CDR3: CASSLRGADTGELFF; DNA: TGTGCCAGCAGCCTCCGCGGGGCTGACACCGGGGAGCTGTTTTTT
J: TRBJ2-3; D: .; size: .; V: TRBV5-6; CDR3: CASSPTSKTDTQYF; DNA: TGTGCCAGCAGCCCTACCTCGAAGACGGATACGCAGTATTTT
J: TRBJ2-7; D: TRBD1; size: .; V: TRBV6-5; CDR3: CASSRQGSVEQYF; DNA: TGTGCCAGCAGTCGACAGGGATCCGTGGAGCAGTACTTC
J: TRBJ1-2; D: TRBD1; size: .; V: TRBV29-1; CDR3: CSVERQGVYGYTF; DNA: TGCAGCGTTGAAAGACAGGGGGTCTATGGCTACACCTTC
J: TRBJ2-7; D: .; size: few; V: TRBV27; CDR3: CASSKREGSEQYF; DNA: TGTGCCAGCAGTAAACGAGAGGGCTCCGAGCAGTACTTC
J: TRBJ1-2; D: .; size: few; V: TRBV27; CDR3: CASSFDRRHNYGYTF; DNA: TGTGCCAGCAGTTTCGACAGGCGCCATAACTATGGCTACACCTTC
J: TRBJ1-6; D: .; size: few; V: TRBV5-1; CDR3: CASSLTSGYNSPLHF; DNA: TGCGCCAGCAGCTTGACGTCGGGTTATAATTCACCCCTCCACTTT
J: TRBJ1-2; D: .; size: few; V: TRBV7-3; CDR3: CASSLEGPPHNYGYTF; DNA: TGTGCCAGCAGCTTAGAGGGGCCCCCCCACAACTATGGCTACACCTTC
J: TRBJ2-7; D: .; size: .; V: TRBV30; CDR3: CAWSVLYEQYF; DNA: TGTGCCTGGAGTGTACTCTACGAGCAGTACTTC
J: TRBJ2-4; D: .; size: .; V: TRBV4-2; CDR3: CASSQDPQSKNIQYF; DNA: TGTGCCAGCAGCCAAGATCCCCAGTCCAAAAACATTCAGTACTTC
J: TRBJ2-2; D: TRBD1; size: few; V: TRBV6-5; CDR3: CASSRDRGGTGELFF; DNA: TGTGCCAGCAGTCGGGACAGAGGGGGAACCGGGGAGCTGTTTTTT
J: TRBJ2-1; D: TRBD1; size: few; V: TRBV5-1; CDR3: CASSPGQGAYNEQFF; DNA: TGCGCCAGCAGCCCGGGACAGGGTGCATACAATGAGCAGTTCTTC
J: TRBJ1-6; D: .; size: .; V: TRBV5-4; CDR3: CASNPQGNSPLHF; DNA: TGTGCCAGCAACCCGCAGGGGAATTCACCCCTCCACTTT
J: TRBJ2-7; D: TRBD1; size: .; V: TRBV28; CDR3: CASGTGVYEQYF; DNA: TGTGCCAGCGGGACAGGGGTTTACGAGCAGTACTTC
J: TRBJ1-4; D: .; size: .; V: TRBV18; CDR3: CASSPDSEKLFF; DNA: TGTGCCAGCTCACCGGACTCCGAAAAACTGTTTTTT
J: TRBJ1-2; D: .; size: .; V: TRBV13; CDR3: CASSLGGNYGYTF; DNA: TGTGCCAGCAGCTTAGGGGGGAACTATGGCTACACCTTC
J: TRBJ2-5; D: .; size: .; V: TRBV5-1; CDR3: CASSLDTVQETQYF; DNA: TGCGCCAGCAGCTTGGATACAGTTCAAGAGACCCAGTACTTC
J: TRBJ2-5; D: TRBD1; size: .; V: TRBV4-3; CDR3: CASSMRTGWSETQYF; DNA: TGCGCCAGCAGCATGAGGACAGGGTGGTCGGAGACCCAGTACTTC
J: TRBJ2-3; D: TRBD2; size: .; V: TRBV19; CDR3: CASSNVGVAGDTQYF; DNA: TGTGCCAGTAGCAACGTTGGGGTAGCGGGGGATACGCAGTATTTT
J: TRBJ2-1; D: TRBD1; size: .; V: TRBV6-5; CDR3: CASTRQGLDEQFF; DNA: TGTGCCAGCACTCGACAGGGTCTAGATGAGCAGTTCTTC
J: TRBJ2-7; D: TRBD1; size: few; V: TRBV7-2; CDR3: CASSLGTGLNYEQYF; DNA: TGTGCCAGCAGCTTAGGGACAGGGCTTAACTACGAGCAGTACTTC
J: TRBJ2-2; D: .; size: few; V: TRBV2; CDR3: CASRGLNTGELFF; DNA: TGTGCCAGCAGAGGCCTGAACACCGGGGAGCTGTTTTTT
J: TRBJ2-1; D: .; size: .; V: TRBV19; CDR3: CASSPLFGAYNEQFF; DNA: TGTGCCAGTAGTCCCCTTTTTGGGGCATACAATGAGCAGTTCTTC
J: TRBJ2-7; D: .; size: few; V: TRBV5-1; CDR3: CASSLNSAYEQYF; DNA: TGCGCCAGCAGCTTGAACTCAGCCTACGAGCAGTACTTC
J: TRBJ1-2; D: TRBD1; size: .; V: TRBV7-2; CDR3: CASSAVRDRVDSF; DNA: TGTGCCAGCAGCGCCGTGAGGGACAGGGTCGACAGCTTC
J: TRBJ2-7; D: .; size: .; V: TRBV28; CDR3: CASSLSAGVYF; DNA: TGTGCCAGCAGTTTGTCGGCCGGAGTGTACTTC
J: TRBJ2-2; D: TRBD1; size: .; V: TRBV25-1; CDR3: CASSDDRDGPGELFF; DNA: TGTGCCAGCAGTGACGACAGGGATGGACCCGGGGAGCTGTTTTTT
J: TRBJ2-7; D: .; size: few; V: TRBV18; CDR3: CASSPQGGGPYEQYF; DNA: TGTGCCAGCTCACCACAGGGCGGCGGTCCCTACGAGCAGTACTTC